These T cell receptor beta chains were read from a single sample in a study of shared clonotypes between healthy human individuals. Only in-frame clones appear in the TCRdb table, and some are missing; sequencing was by immunoSEQ multiplex PCR. Here the sample spans around 1.1 million clones, approximately 75% being singletons. Sequences were obtained from memory CD4+ T cells from PBMCs. The receptors derive from a man aged 18 to 29 in good health. Some clones in this sample may be carry-over from other donors' samples. The CDR3 runs from the conserved cysteine through the conserved F or W. The D gene is left open where the match is weak. Where a row states a size, it is once, few, many or the class of an expanded clone; other rows omit it.

cdr3_length j_call d_call clone_size v_call cdr3_aa cdr3_nt
11 TRBJ2-2 NA NA TRBV28 CASSLAGELFF TGTGCCAGCAGTTTGGCCGGGGAGCTGTTTTTT
14 TRBJ1-2 NA NA TRBV7-7 CASSLQRPDYGYTF TGTGCCAGCAGCTTACAGAGACCAGACTATGGCTACACCTTC
15 TRBJ1-2 NA NA TRBV11-2 CASSLLGTRSYGYTF TGTGCCAGCAGCTTATTAGGCACTCGGAGCTATGGCTACACCTTC
15 TRBJ2-5 NA NA TRBV6-1 CASSEADSIQETQYF TGTGCCAGCAGTGAAGCGGACAGTATCCAAGAGACCCAGTACTTC
16 TRBJ1-1 NA NA TRBV7-9 CASSSQVRDGNTEAFF TGTGCCAGCAGTTCCCAAGTACGGGATGGGAACACTGAAGCTTTCTTT
15 TRBJ2-2 NA NA TRBV19 CASRRIDRNTGELFF TGTGCCAGTAGGCGGATAGACAGGAACACCGGGGAGCTGTTTTTT
14 TRBJ2-7 TRBD2 few TRBV28 CASRSGRAIYEQYF TGTGCCAGCAGAAGCGGGAGGGCCATCTACGAGCAGTACTTC
15 TRBJ2-7 TRBD2 NA TRBV11-2 CASSSRLALSYEQYF TGTGCCAGCAGCTCGAGACTAGCGCTTTCCTACGAGCAGTACTTC
14 TRBJ1-4 NA NA TRBV15 CATSLQLTNEKLFF TGTGCCACCAGCCTGCAATTAACTAATGAAAAACTGTTTTTT
13 TRBJ2-7 NA NA TRBV5-1 CASRDIPSYEQYF TGCGCCAGCAGGGACATACCCAGTTACGAGCAGTACTTC
15 TRBJ1-5 NA NA TRBV19 CASIFGDGSNQPQHF TGTGCCAGTATTTTCGGGGATGGGAGCAATCAGCCCCAGCATTTT
12 TRBJ2-7 NA once TRBV29-1 CSVGTGNYEQYF TGCAGCGTTGGGACTGGGAACTACGAGCAGTACTTC
13 TRBJ1-2 NA NA TRBV6-1 CASSVAGLYGYTF TGTGCCAGCAGTGTAGCAGGCCTCTATGGCTACACCTTC
15 TRBJ2-2 TRBD2 NA TRBV6-5 CASSTRTSSTGELFF TGTGCCAGCAGTACCAGGACTAGCAGCACCGGGGAGCTGTTTTTT
18 TRBJ2-2 NA NA TRBV5-1 CASSSGGGGSGRTGELFF TGCGCCAGCAGCTCCGGGGGAGGTGGGTCCGGCAGGACCGGGGAGCTGTTTTTT
16 TRBJ1-4 NA NA TRBV5-6 CASSLDSGRANEKLFF TGTGCCAGCAGCTTGGATTCGGGACGGGCTAATGAAAAACTGTTTTTT
16 TRBJ2-2 NA NA TRBV7-9 CASSLLTPLVSGELFF TGTGCCAGCAGCTTATTGACTCCCCTGGTTTCCGGGGAGCTGTTTTTT
15 TRBJ1-4 TRBD1 NA TRBV30 CAWAYRGRVNEKLFF TGTGCCTGGGCATACAGGGGGCGCGTTAATGAAAAACTGTTTTTT
12 TRBJ2-7 NA NA TRBV19 CASSRDTYEQYF TGTGCCAGTAGTAGGGACACCTACGAGCAGTACTTC
16 TRBJ1-2 NA once TRBV27 CASSPRRPTAHYGYTF TGTGCCAGCAGCCCTAGACGCCCCACGGCCCACTATGGCTACACCTTC
12 TRBJ2-7 NA NA TRBV11-2 CASSPGWYEQYF TGTGCCAGCAGCCCCGGTTGGTACGAGCAGTACTTC
11 TRBJ2-1 NA few TRBV10-3 CAISADNEQFF TGTGCCATCAGTGCCGATAATGAGCAGTTCTTC
13 TRBJ2-1 NA few TRBV7-3 CASSLQRNNEQFF TGTGCCAGCAGCTTACAGCGGAACAATGAGCAGTTCTTC
13 TRBJ2-3 NA NA TRBV11-3 CASSFNFGDTQYF TGTGCCAGCAGCTTCAACTTTGGAGATACGCAGTATTTT
15 TRBJ2-7 TRBD1 NA TRBV19 CASSTLPGQGYEQYF TGTGCCAGTAGTACCTTGCCGGGACAGGGTTACGAGCAGTACTTC
11 TRBJ1-1 NA NA TRBV7-8 CASSLAAEAFF TGTGCCAGCAGCTTAGCGGCTGAAGCTTTCTTT
14 TRBJ1-2 NA NA TRBV6-5 CASSYSGGGYGYTF TGTGCCAGCAGTTACTCTGGGGGCGGCTATGGCTACACCTTC
17 TRBJ1-5 TRBD1 NA TRBV6-4 CASQDRGLSLSNQPQHF TGTGCCAGTCAGGACAGGGGGCTCTCCCTCAGCAATCAGCCCCAGCATTTT
14 TRBJ2-3 TRBD2 NA TRBV28 CASSIGTGGDTQYF TGTGCCAGCAGTATAGGGACGGGGGGAGATACGCAGTATTTT
15 TRBJ1-5 NA NA TRBV6-6 CASSRTQGNNQPQHF TGTGCCAGCAGTCGGACCCAGGGAAACAATCAGCCCCAGCATTTT
13 TRBJ2-1 TRBD2 NA TRBV10-1 CASSVGGENEQFF TGCGCCAGCAGTGTTGGGGGGGAGAATGAGCAGTTCTTC
14 TRBJ2-3 TRBD1 once TRBV4-1 CASSRDRGTDTQYF TGCGCCAGCAGCCGGGACAGGGGAACAGATACGCAGTATTTT
14 TRBJ2-3 NA NA TRBV5-1 CASSLATGADTQYF TGCGCCAGCAGCTTGGCTACGGGCGCAGATACGCAGTATTTT
14 TRBJ1-2 NA NA TRBV4-3 CASSPAGRGYGYTF TGCGCCAGCAGCCCGGCCGGCAGGGGATATGGCTACACCTTC
15 TRBJ1-5 TRBD1 NA TRBV6-5 CASRRGQGLDQPQHF TGTGCCAGCAGGCGGGGACAGGGGCTGGATCAGCCCCAGCATTTT
16 TRBJ1-4 NA NA TRBV11-2 CASSLLGAATNEKLFF TGTGCCAGCAGCTTATTGGGAGCCGCAACTAATGAAAAACTGTTTTTT
15 TRBJ2-7 NA NA TRBV5-1 CASSLGAGPSYEQYF TGCGCCAGCAGCTTGGGAGCAGGCCCGTCCTACGAGCAGTACTTC
15 TRBJ2-1 TRBD2 NA TRBV30 CAWSPGGGGRNEQFF TGTGCCTGGAGTCCCGGGGGGGGAGGGCGGAATGAGCAGTTCTTC
13 TRBJ1-3 NA few TRBV6-6 CASRPSSGNTIYF TGTGCCAGCCGTCCCTCCTCTGGAAACACCATATATTTT
15 TRBJ1-4 NA NA TRBV7-9 CASSQPRAANEKLFF TGTGCCAGCAGCCAACCGAGGGCCGCTAATGAAAAACTGTTTTTT
16 TRBJ2-7 NA NA TRBV5-1 CASSLAPGGLAYEQYF TGCGCCAGCAGCTTGGCGCCAGGGGGGTTGGCCTACGAGCAGTACTTC
12 TRBJ1-1 NA NA TRBV10-3 CAITQGDTEAFF TGTGCCATCACACAGGGAGATACTGAAGCTTTCTTT
12 TRBJ2-7 NA NA TRBV19 CASRGFHYEQYF TGTGCCAGTAGGGGGTTCCACTACGAGCAGTACTTC
13 TRBJ2-3 NA NA TRBV29-1 CSVEEGRTDTQYF TGCAGCGTTGAAGAGGGCAGAACAGATACGCAGTATTTT
13 TRBJ1-1 NA few TRBV6-1 CASSEALGVGAFF TGTGCCAGCAGTGAAGCCCTTGGGGTGGGAGCTTTCTTT
14 TRBJ1-1 TRBD1 NA TRBV11-2 CASTGTVINTEAFF TGTGCCAGCACCGGGACAGTGATAAACACTGAAGCTTTCTTT
15 TRBJ1-5 NA many TRBV28 CASSSGQTSNQPQHF TGTGCCAGCAGTTCCGGTCAGACTAGCAATCAGCCCCAGCATTTT
15 TRBJ2-6 NA NA TRBV28 CASSSVPSGANVLTF TGTGCCAGCAGTTCGGTCCCCTCTGGGGCCAACGTCCTGACTTTC
12 TRBJ2-6 NA NA TRBV6-5 CASKTGANVLTF TGTGCCAGCAAAACTGGGGCCAACGTCCTGACTTTC
13 TRBJ2-6 NA once TRBV28 CASSLPGANVLTF TGTGCCAGCAGTTTGCCCGGGGCCAACGTCCTGACTTTC
15 TRBJ2-7 NA NA TRBV7-8 CASSSQGGEAYEQYF TGTGCCAGCAGCTCTCAAGGCGGGGAAGCCTACGAGCAGTACTTC